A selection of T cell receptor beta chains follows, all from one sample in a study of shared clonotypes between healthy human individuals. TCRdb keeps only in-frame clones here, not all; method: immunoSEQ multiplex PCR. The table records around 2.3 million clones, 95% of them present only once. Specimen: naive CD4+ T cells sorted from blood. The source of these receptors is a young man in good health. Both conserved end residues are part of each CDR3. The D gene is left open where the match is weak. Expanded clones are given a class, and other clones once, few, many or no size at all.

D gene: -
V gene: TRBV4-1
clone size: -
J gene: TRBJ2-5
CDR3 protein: CASSQPDSQETQYF
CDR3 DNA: TGCGCCAGCAGCCAACCGGACAGCCAAGAGACCCAGTACTTC

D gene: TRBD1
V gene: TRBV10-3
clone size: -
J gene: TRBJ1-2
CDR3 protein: CAISAVPGQGRGVYGYTF
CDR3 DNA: TGTGCCATCAGCGCAGTTCCGGGACAGGGTAGAGGGGTCTATGGCTACACCTTC

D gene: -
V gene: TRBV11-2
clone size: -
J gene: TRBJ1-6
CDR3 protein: CASSLGPSPLHF
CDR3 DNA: TGTGCCAGCAGCTTAGGTCCTTCACCCCTCCACTTT

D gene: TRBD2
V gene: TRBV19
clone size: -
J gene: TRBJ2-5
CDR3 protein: CASSNIRGGQETQYF
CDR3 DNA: TGTGCCAGTAGCAACATTCGGGGGGGCCAAGAGACCCAGTACTTC

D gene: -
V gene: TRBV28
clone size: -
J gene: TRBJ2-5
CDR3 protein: CASSFRGGGRKETQYF
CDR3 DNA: TGTGCCAGCAGTTTTAGGGGCGGAGGGAGAAAGGAGACCCAGTACTTC

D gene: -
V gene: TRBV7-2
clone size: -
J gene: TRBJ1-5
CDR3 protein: CASSSNSFITNQPQHF
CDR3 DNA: TGTGCCAGCAGCTCCAACTCTTTTATTACCAATCAGCCCCAGCATTTT

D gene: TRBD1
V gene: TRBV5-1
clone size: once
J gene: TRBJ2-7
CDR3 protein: CASSLLGTGFYEQYF
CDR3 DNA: TGCGCCAGCAGCTTGTTAGGGACAGGGTTCTACGAGCAGTACTTC

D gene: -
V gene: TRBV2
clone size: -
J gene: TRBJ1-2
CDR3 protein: CASSDQIRGYTF
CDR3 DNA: TGTGCCAGCAGTGACCAGATTAGAGGCTACACCTTC

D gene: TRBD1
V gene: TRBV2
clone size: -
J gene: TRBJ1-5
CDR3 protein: CASSAQGANQPQHF
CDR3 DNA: TGTGCCAGCAGTGCACAGGGGGCCAATCAGCCCCAGCATTTT

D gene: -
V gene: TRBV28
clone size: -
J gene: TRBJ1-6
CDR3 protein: CASSLPDGLPPLHF
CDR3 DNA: TGTGCCAGCAGTTTACCGGACGGACTCCCACCCCTCCACTTT

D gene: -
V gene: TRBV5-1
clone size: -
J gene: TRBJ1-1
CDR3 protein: CASSPGWGGSITEAFF
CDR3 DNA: TGCGCCAGCAGCCCGGGCTGGGGGGGCAGCATCACTGAAGCTTTCTTT

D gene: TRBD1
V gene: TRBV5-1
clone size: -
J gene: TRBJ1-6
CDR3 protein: CASSWTTGVLGLNSPLHF
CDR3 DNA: TGCGCCAGCAGCTGGACTACAGGGGTCCTTGGGTTGAATTCACCCCTCCACTTT

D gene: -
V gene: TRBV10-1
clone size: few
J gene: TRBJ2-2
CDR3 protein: CASSDGGLNTGELFF
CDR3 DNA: TGCGCCAGCAGTGATGGCGGGTTGAACACCGGGGAGCTGTTTTTT

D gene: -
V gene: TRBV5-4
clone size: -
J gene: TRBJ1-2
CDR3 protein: CASRPVGGYGYTF
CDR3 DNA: TGTGCCAGCAGGCCGGTGGGGGGTTACGGCTACACCTTC

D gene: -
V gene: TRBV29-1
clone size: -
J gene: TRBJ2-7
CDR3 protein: CSVVEFYGRSYEQYF
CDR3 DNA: TGCAGCGTTGTAGAGTTCTACGGCCGTTCCTACGAGCAGTACTTC

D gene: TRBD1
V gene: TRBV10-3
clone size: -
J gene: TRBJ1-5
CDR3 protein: CAISGDRGGQPQHF
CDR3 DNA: TGTGCCATCAGTGGGGACAGGGGCGGTCAGCCCCAGCATTTT

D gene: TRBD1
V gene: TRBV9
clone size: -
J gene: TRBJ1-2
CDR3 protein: CASSADSLGQAGGPYGYTF
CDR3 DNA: TGTGCCAGCAGCGCAGACTCGTTGGGACAGGCTGGGGGCCCCTATGGCTACACCTTC

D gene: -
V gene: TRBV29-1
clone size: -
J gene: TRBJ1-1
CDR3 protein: CSVEPEAFF
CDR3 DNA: TGCAGCGTTGAACCTGAAGCTTTCTTT

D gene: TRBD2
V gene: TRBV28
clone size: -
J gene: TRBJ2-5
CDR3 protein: CASSLGLAGSKTQYF
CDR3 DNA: TGTGCCAGCAGTTTAGGGCTAGCGGGGAGCAAGACCCAGTACTTC

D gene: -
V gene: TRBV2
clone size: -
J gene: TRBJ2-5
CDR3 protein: CASSEEGLRMETQYF
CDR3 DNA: TGTGCCAGCAGTGAAGAGGGACTCAGGATGGAGACCCAGTACTTC

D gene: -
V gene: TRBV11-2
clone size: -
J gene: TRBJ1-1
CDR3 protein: CASSSLSGGLTEAFF
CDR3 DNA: TGTGCCAGCAGCTCCCTTTCAGGAGGGTTAACTGAAGCTTTCTTT

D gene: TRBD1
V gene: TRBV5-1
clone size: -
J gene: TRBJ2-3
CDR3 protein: CASSLAGQFTDTQYF
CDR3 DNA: TGCGCCAGCAGCTTGGCGGGACAGTTCACAGATACGCAGTATTTT

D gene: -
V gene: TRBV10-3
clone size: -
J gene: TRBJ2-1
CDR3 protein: CAISDGGLYYNEQFF
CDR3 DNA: TGTGCCATCAGTGACGGGGGACTGTACTACAATGAGCAGTTCTTC

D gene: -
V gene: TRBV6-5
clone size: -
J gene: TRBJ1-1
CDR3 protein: CASSWGATVNTEAFF
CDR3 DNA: TGTGCCAGCAGCTGGGGAGCCACAGTGAACACTGAAGCTTTCTTT

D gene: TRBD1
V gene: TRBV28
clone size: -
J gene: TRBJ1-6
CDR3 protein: CASSSLRTGFGF
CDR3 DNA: TGTGCCAGCAGTTCGCTCCGGACAGGTTTTGGCTTT

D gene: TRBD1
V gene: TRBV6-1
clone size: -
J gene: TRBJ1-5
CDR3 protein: CASSAWGTGDQPQHF
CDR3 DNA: TGTGCCAGCAGTGCCTGGGGGACAGGCGATCAGCCCCAGCATTTT

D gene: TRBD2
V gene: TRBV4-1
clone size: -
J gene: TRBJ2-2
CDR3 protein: CASSQDVGRLPNTGELFF
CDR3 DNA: TGCGCCAGCAGCCAAGATGTCGGGAGGCTTCCGAACACCGGGGAGCTGTTTTTT

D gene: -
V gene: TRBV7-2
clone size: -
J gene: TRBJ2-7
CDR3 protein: CASSLDRITYYEQYF
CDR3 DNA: TGTGCCAGCAGCTTAGACAGGATCACGTACTACGAGCAGTACTTC

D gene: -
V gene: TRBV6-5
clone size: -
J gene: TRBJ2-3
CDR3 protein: CASSYDRATDTQYF
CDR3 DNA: TGTGCCAGCAGTTATGACAGAGCCACAGATACGCAGTATTTT

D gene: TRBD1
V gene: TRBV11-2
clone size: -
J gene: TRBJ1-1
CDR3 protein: CASSFGFKGAVGEAFF
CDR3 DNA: TGTGCCAGCAGCTTTGGGTTCAAGGGGGCAGTTGGTGAAGCTTTCTTT

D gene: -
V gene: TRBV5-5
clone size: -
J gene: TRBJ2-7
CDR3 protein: CASTPEPNTGYEQYF
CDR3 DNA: TGTGCCAGCACCCCGGAACCAAATACGGGCTACGAGCAGTACTTC

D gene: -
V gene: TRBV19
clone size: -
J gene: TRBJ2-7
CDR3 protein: CASSRGSGVGEQYF
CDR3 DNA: TGTGCCAGTAGTAGGGGGAGTGGCGTGGGCGAGCAGTACTTC

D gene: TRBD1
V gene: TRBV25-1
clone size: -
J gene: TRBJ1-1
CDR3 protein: CASSEDRAVNTEAFF
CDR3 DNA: TGTGCCAGCAGTGAGGACAGGGCGGTAAACACTGAAGCTTTCTTT

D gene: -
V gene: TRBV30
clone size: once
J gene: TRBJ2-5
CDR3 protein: CAWRRGLLRADQETQYF
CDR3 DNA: TGTGCCTGGAGAAGGGGGTTATTACGAGCGGATCAAGAGACCCAGTACTTC

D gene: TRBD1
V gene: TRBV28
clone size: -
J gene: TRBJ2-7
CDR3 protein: CASSLLGTGWREQYF
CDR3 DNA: TGTGCCAGCAGTTTATTAGGGACAGGGTGGCGGGAGCAGTACTTC

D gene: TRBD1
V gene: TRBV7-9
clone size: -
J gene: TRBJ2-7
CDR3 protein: CASSLRPGTGGYEQYF
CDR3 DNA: TGTGCCAGCAGCCTACGTCCCGGGACAGGGGGCTACGAGCAGTACTTC

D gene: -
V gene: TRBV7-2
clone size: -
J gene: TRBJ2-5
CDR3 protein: CASSLSGVQETQYF
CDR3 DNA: TGTGCCAGCAGCTTATCGGGGGTCCAAGAGACCCAGTACTTC

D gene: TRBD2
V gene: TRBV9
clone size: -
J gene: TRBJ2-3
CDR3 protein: CASSVWTSGIERFTDTQYF
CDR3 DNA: TGTGCCAGCAGCGTATGGACTAGCGGTATCGAGCGATTCACAGATACGCAGTATTTT

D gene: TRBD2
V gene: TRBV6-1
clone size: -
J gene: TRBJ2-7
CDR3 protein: CASSELASGSLSYEQYF
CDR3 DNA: TGTGCCAGCAGTGAACTGGCTAGCGGGAGTCTCTCCTACGAGCAGTACTTC

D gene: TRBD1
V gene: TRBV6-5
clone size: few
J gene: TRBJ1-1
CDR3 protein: CASRGTGSEAFF
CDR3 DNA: TGTGCCAGCAGGGGGACAGGGTCTGAAGCTTTCTTT